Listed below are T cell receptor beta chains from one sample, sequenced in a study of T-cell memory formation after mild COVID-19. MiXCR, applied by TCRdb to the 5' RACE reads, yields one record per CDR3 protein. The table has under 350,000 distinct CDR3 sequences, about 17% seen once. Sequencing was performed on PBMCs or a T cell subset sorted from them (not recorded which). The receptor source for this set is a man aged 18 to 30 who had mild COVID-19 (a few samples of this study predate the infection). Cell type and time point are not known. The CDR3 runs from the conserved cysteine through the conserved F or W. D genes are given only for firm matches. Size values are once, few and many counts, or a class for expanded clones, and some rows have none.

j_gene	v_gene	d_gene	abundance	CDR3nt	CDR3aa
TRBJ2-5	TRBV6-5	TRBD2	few	TGTGCCAGCACTCCGGGACTAGCGGGGAGGGGGGAGACCCAGTACTTC	CASTPGLAGRGETQYF
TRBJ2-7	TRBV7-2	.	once	TGTGCCAGCAGCTTAGTTTGGTACGAGCAGTACTTC	CASSLVWYEQYF
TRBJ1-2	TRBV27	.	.	TGTGCCAGCAGTCCTTTGGGCAGGGCTAACTATGGCTACACCTTC	CASSPLGRANYGYTF
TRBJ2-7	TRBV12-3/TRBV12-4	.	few	TGTGCCAGCAGCACAGGGAATAGGCTCAACGAGCAGTACTTC	CASSTGNRLNEQYF
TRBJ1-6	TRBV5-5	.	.	TGTGCCAGCAGCTTGGCCGTTGGGTCACCCCTCCACTTT	CASSLAVGSPLHF
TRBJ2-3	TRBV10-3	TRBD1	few	TGTGCCATCGGAACAGGGGATTTAGATACGCAGTATTTT	CAIGTGDLDTQYF
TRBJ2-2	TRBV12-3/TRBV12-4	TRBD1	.	TGTGCCAGCAGTACGGGACAGGGAAATACCGGGGAGCTGTTTTTT	CASSTGQGNTGELFF
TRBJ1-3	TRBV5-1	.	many	TGCGCCAGCAGCCCTGGAAACACCATATATTTT	CASSPGNTIYF
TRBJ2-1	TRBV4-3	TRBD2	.	TGCGCCAGCAGCCAAGATAGCGGGGGTCGGGATGAGCAGTTCTTC	CASSQDSGGRDEQFF
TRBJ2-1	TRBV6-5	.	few	TGTGCCAGCCGCGGTGCCCCCCCGAGCTCCTACAATGAGCAGTTCTTC	CASRGAPPSSYNEQFF
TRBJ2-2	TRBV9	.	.	TGTGCCAGCAGCGTAGGGGCAGGGAGCACCGGGGAGCTGTTTTTT	CASSVGAGSTGELFF
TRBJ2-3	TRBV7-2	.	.	TGTGCCAGCAGCTTTACCGGGAATACGCAGTATTTT	CASSFTGNTQYF
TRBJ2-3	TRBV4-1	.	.	TGCGCCAGCAGCCACCCGGGACGGGTGCGTACAGATACGCAGTATTTT	CASSHPGRVRTDTQYF
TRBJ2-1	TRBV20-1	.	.	TGCAGTGCTCACAGGGAGGGGCGGAACAATGAGCAGTTCTTC	CSAHREGRNNEQFF
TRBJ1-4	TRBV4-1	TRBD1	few	TGCGCCAGCAGCCAGACAGGGGACGAAAAACTGTTTTTT	CASSQTGDEKLFF
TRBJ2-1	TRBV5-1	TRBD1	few	TGCGCCAGCAGCTTCGCCGGGACAGGGGACAGCTCCTACAATGAGCAGTTCTTC	CASSFAGTGDSSYNEQFF
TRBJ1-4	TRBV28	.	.	TGTGCCACCACGGACCCGCGAGATGAAAAACTGTTTTTT	CATTDPRDEKLFF
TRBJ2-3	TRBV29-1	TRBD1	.	TGCAGCGTTAACAGGGGTGATACGCAGTATTTT	CSVNRGDTQYF
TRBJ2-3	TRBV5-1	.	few	TGCGCCAGCAGTCTGATGACAGCGACAGATACGCAGTATTTT	CASSLMTATDTQYF
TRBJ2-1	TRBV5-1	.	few	TGCGCCAGCAAAATGACAGGAGGTAATGAGCAGTTCTTC	CASKMTGGNEQFF
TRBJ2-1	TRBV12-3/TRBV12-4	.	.	TGTGCCAGCAGTTTAGGCGGCTGGGATGAGCAGTTCTTC	CASSLGGWDEQFF
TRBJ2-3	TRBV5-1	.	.	TGCGCCAGCCACCAGGGGACCCTAAGCACAGATACGCAGTATTTT	CASHQGTLSTDTQYF
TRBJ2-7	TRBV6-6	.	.	TGTGCCAGCAACGGTGGCAGCGAGCAGTACTTC	CASNGGSEQYF
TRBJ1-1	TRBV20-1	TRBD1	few	TGCAGTGCTAAGACAGGGGCGAACACTGAAGCTTTCTTT	CSAKTGANTEAFF
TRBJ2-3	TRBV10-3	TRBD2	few	TGTGCCATCAGGGGGACTAGCGGGCCCACAGATACGCAGTATTTT	CAIRGTSGPTDTQYF
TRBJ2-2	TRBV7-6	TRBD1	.	TGTGCCAGCAGCTCGAGCCACCACGGACAGGGGATCGGCGGGGAGCTGTTTTTT	CASSSSHHGQGIGGELFF
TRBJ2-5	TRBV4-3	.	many	TGCGCCAGCAGCCGCTCAACAGGGTCAGAGACCCAGTACTTC	CASSRSTGSETQYF
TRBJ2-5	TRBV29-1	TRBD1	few	TGCAGCGTTGAAGTGCCGGGACAGGGAGAGACCCAGTACTTC	CSVEVPGQGETQYF
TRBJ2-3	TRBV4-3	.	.	TGCGCCAGCAGCCAAACCGGGACAAGGACAGATACGCAGTATTTT	CASSQTGTRTDTQYF
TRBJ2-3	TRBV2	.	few	TGTGCCAGCAGTTCCGCTGCGCCCACAGATACGCAGTATTTT	CASSSAAPTDTQYF
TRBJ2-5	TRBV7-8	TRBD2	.	TGTGCCAGCAGCATACTAGCGGGGGGCCGCCGGGAGGAGACCCAGTACTTC	CASSILAGGRREETQYF
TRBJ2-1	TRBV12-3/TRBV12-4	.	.	TGTGCCAGCCTCTTCGGGATAGGTGGGGATGACAATGAGCAGTTCTTC	CASLFGIGGDDNEQFF
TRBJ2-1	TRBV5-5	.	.	TGTGCCAGCAGCTTGGTAGTAGTCGCCGGAAGCTCCTACAATGAGCAGTTCTTC	CASSLVVVAGSSYNEQFF
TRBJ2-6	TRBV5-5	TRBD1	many	TGTGCCAGCAGCTGGACAGGGGAGTCCCTCCTGGCCAACGTCCTGACTTTC	CASSWTGESLLANVLTF
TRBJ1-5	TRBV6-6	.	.	TGTGCCAGCAGCGACGGAGTCAATCAGCCCCAGCATTTT	CASSDGVNQPQHF
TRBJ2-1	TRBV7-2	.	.	TGTGCCAGCAGCTTAGTCTCTTCAGGGGCCAATGAGCAGTTCTTC	CASSLVSSGANEQFF
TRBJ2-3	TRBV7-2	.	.	TGTGCCAGCAGCCCTACACGAGTTAGCCCAGATACGCAGTATTTT	CASSPTRVSPDTQYF
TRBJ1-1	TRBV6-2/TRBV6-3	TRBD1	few	TGTGCCAGCAGTTTTAACAGGGGGAACACTGAAGCTTTCTTT	CASSFNRGNTEAFF
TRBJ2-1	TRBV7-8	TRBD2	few	TGTGCCAGCAGCGGGGGGGGCTACAATGAGCAGTTCTTC	CASSGGGYNEQFF
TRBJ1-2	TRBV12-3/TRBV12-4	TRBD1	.	TGTGCCAGCAGTCCACGCCCGGGTAGTCAGGGGGCCGGGGGCTACACCTTC	CASSPRPGSQGAGGYTF
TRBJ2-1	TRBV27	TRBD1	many	TGTGCCAGCAGTCCCATGGGACAGTACAATGAGCAGTTCTTC	CASSPMGQYNEQFF
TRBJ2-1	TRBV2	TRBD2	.	TGTGCCAGCAGTGAGCAGGGGACTAGCGGCTACAATGAGCAGTTCTTC	CASSEQGTSGYNEQFF
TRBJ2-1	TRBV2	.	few	TGTGCCAGCGCCCGACAGGCCCCCTACAATGAGCAGTTCTTC	CASARQAPYNEQFF
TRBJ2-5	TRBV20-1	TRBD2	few	TGCAGTGCTAGACATAGCGGGGGGTTATGGGAGACCCAGTACTTC	CSARHSGGLWETQYF